This TCR beta chain comes out of a study of T cell repertoires and HLA-DP antigens. CDR1 and CDR2 from the germline V gene are SEHNR and FQNEAQ (reference sequence). Unmatched junction bases numbered 3, after V lost 1 base and J lost 7 bases. There are 15 residues in the CDR3. Sequencing used immunoSEQ multiplex PCR; TCRdb keeps in-frame clones, though not all of them. The table lists about 73,000 clones, just under 80% of them singletons. With regard to this clone: Its matching antigen is unknown.

The sample was CD4+ T cells from PBMCs. The origin of this receptor is a man in his 60s in good health and CMV-seronegative. The V gene is TRBV7-9, the J gene TRBJ2-1, with 11 bases lining up with TRBD2. The CDR3: CASSLVSGRVNEQFF. CDR3 coding DNA: TGTGCCAGCAGCTTAGTTAGCGGGAGGGTAAATGAGCAGTTCTTC.